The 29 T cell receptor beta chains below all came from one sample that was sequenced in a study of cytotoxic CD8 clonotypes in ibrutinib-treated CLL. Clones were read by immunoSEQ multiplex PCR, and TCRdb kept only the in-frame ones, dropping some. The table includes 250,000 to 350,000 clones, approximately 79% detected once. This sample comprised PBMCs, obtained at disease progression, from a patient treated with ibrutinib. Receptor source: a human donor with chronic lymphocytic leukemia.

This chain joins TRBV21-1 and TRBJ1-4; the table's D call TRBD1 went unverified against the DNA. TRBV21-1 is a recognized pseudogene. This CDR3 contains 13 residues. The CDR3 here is CASTDRKNEKLFF. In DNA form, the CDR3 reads TGTGCCAGCACGGACAGAAAAAATGAAAAACTGTTTTTT.

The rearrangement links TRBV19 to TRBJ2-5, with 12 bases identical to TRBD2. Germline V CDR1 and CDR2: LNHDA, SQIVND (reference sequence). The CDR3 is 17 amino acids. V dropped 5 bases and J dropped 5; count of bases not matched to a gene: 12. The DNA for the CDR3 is TGTGCCAGTAGTCGACGACTAGCGGGGGCCTTAAGGGAGACCCAGTACTTC. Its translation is CASSRRLAGALRETQYF.

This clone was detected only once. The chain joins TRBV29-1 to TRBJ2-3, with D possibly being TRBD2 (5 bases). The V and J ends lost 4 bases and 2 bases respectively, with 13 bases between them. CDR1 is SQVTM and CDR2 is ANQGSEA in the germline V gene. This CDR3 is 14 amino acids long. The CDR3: CSVATGLSTDTQYF. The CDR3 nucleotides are TGCAGCGTTGCGACTGGACTTTCCACAGATACGCAGTATTTT.

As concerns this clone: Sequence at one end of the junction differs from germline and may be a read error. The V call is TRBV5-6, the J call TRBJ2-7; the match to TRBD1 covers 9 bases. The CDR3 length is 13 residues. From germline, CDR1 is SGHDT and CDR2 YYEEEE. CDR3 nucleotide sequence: TGTGCCAGCAGCACCACAGGGGGCCCGCGCAGGAACTTC. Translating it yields CASSTTGGPRRNF.

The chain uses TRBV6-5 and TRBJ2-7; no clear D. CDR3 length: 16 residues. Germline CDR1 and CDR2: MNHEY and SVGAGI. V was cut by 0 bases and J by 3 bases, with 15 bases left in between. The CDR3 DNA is TGTGCCAGCAGTTACTCCTTCACGAAATCCGACTACGAGCAGTACTTC. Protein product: CASSYSFTKSDYEQYF.

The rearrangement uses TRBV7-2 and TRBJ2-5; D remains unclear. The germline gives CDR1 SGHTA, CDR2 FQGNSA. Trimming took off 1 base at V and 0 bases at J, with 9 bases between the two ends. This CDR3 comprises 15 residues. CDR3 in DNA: TGTGCCAGCAGCTTAGTGGGCGGTTACCAAGAGACCCAGTACTTC. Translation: CASSLVGGYQETQYF.

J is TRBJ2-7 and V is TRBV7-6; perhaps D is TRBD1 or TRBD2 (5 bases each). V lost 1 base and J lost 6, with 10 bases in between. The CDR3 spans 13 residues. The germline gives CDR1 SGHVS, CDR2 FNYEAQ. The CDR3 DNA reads TGTGCCAGCAGCTTAGACGGGGCGGGCGAGCAGTACTTC. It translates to CASSLDGAGEQYF.

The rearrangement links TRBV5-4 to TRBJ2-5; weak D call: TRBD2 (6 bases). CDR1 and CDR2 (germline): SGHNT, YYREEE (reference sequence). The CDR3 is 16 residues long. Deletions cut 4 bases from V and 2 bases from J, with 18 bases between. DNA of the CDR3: TGTGCCAGCAGCCACGAAGGACTAAAACAGCAAGAGACCCAGTACTTC. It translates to CASSHEGLKQQETQYF.

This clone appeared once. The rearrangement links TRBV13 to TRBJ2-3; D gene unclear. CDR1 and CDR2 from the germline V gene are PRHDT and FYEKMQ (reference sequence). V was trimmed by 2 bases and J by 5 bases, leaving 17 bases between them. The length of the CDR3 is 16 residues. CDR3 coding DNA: TGTGCCAGCAGCTTACCTCAAGGCGGAGCCGTAGATACGCAGTATTTT. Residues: CASSLPQGGAVDTQYF.

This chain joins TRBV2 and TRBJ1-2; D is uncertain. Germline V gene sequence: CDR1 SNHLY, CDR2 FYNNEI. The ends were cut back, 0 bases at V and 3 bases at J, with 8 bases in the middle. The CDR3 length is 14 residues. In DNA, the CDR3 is TGTGCCAGCAGTGAAGCGGGAGCCTACTATGGCTACACCTTC. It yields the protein CASSEAGAYYGYTF.

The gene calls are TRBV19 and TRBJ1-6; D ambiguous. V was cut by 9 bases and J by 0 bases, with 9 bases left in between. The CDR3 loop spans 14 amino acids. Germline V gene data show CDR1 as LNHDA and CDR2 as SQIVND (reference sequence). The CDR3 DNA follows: TGTGCCAGCACCTCCCGCTCCTATAATTCACCCCTCCACTTT. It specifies CASTSRSYNSPLHF.

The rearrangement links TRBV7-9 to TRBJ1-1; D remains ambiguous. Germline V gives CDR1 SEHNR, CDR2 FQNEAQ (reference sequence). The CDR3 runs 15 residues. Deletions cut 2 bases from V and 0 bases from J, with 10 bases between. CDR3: CASSLRNSMNTEAFF. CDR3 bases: TGTGCCAGCAGCTTACGGAACAGTATGAACACTGAAGCTTTCTTT.

CDR3 amino acids: CITRQFDYGYTF. The CDR3 coding sequence is TGCATTACCCGACAGTTTGACTATGGCTACACCTTC. This chain connects TRBV29-1 to TRBJ1-2; possibly TRBD1 for D (5 bases). The CDR3 totals 12 residues. From germline, CDR1 is SQVTM and CDR2 ANQGSEA.

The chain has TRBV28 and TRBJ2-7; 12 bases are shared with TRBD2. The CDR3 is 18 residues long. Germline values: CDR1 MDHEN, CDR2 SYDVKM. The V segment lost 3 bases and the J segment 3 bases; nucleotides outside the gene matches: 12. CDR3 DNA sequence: TGTGCCAGCAGTTTCCCGATTGGACTAGCGGGATTAAACTACGAGCAGTACTTC. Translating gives CASSFPIGLAGLNYEQYF.

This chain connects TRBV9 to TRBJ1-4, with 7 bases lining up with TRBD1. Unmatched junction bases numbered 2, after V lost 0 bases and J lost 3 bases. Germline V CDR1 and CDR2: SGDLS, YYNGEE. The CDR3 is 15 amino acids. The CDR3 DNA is TGTGCCAGCAGCGTAGAGGGGGCGGCTAATGAAAAACTGTTTTTT. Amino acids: CASSVEGAANEKLFF.

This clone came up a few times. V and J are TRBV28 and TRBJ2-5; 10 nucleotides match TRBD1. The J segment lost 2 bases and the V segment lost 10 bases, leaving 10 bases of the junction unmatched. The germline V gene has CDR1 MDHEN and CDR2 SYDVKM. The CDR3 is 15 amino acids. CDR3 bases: TGTGCCACCACGACAGGGGGCTTAGGACAAGAGACCCAGTACTTC. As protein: CATTTGGLGQETQYF.

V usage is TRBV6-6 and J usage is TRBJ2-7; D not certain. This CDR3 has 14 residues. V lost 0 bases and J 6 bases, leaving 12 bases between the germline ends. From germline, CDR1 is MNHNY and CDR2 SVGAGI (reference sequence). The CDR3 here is CASSYSFRVSEQYF. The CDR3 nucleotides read TGTGCCAGCAGTTACTCGTTTCGTGTTAGCGAGCAGTACTTC.

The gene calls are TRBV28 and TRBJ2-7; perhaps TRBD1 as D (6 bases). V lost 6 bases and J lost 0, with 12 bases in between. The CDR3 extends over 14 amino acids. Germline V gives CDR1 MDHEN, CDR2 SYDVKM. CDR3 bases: TGTGCCAGCAGGGTATGGGACACCTCCTACGAGCAGTACTTC. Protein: CASRVWDTSYEQYF.

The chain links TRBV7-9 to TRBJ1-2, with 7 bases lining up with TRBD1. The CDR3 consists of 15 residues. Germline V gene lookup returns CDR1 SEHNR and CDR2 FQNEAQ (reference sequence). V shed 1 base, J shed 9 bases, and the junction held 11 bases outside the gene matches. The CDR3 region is CASSLDTARTGRYTF. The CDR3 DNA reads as TGTGCCAGCAGCTTAGATACCGCAAGGACAGGACGCTACACCTTC.

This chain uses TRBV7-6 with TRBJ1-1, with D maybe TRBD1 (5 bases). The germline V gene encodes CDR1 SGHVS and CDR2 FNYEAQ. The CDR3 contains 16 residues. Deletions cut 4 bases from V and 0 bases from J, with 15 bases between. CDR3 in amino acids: CASSSYRQNMNTEAFF. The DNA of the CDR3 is TGTGCCAGCAGCTCGTACAGACAGAACATGAACACTGAAGCTTTCTTT.

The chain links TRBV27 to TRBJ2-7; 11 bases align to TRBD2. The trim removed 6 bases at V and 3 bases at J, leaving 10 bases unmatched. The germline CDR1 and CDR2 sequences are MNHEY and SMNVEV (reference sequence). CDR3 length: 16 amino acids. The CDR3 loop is CASSPRGLAGHYEQYF. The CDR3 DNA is TGTGCCAGCAGCCCCAGAGGACTAGCGGGCCACTACGAGCAGTACTTC.

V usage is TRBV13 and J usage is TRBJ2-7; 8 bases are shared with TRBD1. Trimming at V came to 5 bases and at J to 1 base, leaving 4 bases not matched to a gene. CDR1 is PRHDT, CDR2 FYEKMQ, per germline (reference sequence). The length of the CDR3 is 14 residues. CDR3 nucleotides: TGTGCCAGCAGCCCCTACAGGGGGTCCTACGAGCAGTACTTC. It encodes CASSPYRGSYEQYF.

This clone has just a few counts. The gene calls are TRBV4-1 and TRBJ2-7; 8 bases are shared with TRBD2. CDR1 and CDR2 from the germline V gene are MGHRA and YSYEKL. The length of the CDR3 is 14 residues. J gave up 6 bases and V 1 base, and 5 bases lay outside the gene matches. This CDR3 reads CASSQGGLVPEQYF. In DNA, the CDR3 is TGCGCCAGCAGCCAAGGGGGACTAGTCCCCGAGCAGTACTTC.

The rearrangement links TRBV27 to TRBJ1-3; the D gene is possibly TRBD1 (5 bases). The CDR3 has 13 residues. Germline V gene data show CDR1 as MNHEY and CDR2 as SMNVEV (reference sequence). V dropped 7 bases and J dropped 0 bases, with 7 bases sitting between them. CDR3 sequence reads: CASTDTSGNTIYF. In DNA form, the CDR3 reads TGTGCCAGCACGGACACCTCTGGAAACACCATATATTTT.

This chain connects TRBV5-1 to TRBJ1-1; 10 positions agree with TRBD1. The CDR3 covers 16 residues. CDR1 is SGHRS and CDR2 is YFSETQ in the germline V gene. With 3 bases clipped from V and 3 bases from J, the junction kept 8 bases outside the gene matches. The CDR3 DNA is TGCGCCAGCAGCTCAGACAGGGGGCGAGTCTACACTGAAGCTTTCTTT. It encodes CASSSDRGRVYTEAFF.

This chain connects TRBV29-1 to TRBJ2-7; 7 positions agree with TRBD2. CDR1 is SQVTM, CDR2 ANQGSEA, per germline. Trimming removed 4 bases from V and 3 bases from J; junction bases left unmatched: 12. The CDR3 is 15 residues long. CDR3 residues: CSVVGLGGSYYEQYF. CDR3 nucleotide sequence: TGCAGCGTTGTAGGGTTGGGAGGGAGCTACTACGAGCAGTACTTC.

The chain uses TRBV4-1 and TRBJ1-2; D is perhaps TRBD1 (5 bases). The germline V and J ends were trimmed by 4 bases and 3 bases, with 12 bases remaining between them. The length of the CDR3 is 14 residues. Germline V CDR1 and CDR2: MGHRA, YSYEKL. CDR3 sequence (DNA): TGCGCCAGCAGCCGGGGGGATCGCGACTATGGCTACACCTTC. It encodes CASSRGDRDYGYTF.

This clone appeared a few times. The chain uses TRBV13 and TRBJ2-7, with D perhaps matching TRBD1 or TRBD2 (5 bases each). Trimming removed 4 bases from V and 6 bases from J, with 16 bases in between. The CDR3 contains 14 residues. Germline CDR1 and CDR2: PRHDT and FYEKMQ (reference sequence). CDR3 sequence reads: CASSSRVPDSEQYF. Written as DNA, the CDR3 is TGTGCCAGCAGCTCCAGGGTACCGGACTCCGAGCAGTACTTC.

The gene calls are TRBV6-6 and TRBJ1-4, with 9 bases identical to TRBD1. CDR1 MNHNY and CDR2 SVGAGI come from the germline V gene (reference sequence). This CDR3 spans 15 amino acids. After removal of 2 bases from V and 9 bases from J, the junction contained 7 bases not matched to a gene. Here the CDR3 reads CASSYTGQGSQKLFF. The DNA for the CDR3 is TGTGCCAGCAGTTACACAGGACAGGGGTCACAAAAACTGTTTTTT.